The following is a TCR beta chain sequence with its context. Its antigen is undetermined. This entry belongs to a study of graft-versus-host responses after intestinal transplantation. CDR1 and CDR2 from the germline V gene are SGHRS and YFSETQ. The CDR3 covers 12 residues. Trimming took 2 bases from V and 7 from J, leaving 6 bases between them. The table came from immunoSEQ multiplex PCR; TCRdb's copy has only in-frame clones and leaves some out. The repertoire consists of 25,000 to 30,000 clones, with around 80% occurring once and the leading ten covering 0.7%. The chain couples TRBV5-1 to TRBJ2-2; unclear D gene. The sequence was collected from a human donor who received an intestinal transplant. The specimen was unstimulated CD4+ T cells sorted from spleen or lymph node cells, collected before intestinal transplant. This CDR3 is CASSLYGGELFF. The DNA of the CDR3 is TGCGCCAGCAGCTTATACGGCGGGGAGCTGTTTTTT. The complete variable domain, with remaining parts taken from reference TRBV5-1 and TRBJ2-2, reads KAGVTQTPRYLIKTRGQQVTLSCSPISGHRSVSWYQQTPGQGLQFLFEYFSETQRNKGNFPGRFSGRQFSNSRSEMNVSTLELGDSALYLCASSLYGGELFFGEGSRLTVL.